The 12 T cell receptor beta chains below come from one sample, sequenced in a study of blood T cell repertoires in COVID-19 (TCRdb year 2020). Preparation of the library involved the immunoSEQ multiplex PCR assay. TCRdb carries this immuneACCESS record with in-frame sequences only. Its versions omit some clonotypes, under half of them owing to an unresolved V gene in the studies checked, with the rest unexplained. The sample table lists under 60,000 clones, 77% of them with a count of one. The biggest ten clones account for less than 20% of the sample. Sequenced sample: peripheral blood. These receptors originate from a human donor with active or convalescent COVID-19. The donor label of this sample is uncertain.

CDR3: CATSSGVHFSGNTIYF. As DNA, the CDR3 is TGTGCCACCAGCTCCGGGGTACATTTCTCTGGAAACACCATATATTTT. The chain employs TRBV15 and TRBJ1-3; D ambiguous. Trimming left V 5 bases short and J 0 bases short, with 14 bases between. Germline values: CDR1 LNHNV, CDR2 YYDKDF (reference sequence). The CDR3 is made up of 16 amino acids.

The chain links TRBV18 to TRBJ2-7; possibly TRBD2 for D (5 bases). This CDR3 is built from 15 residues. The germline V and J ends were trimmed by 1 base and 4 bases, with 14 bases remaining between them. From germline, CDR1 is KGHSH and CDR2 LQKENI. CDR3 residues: CASSPLSEGGYEQYF. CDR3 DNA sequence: TGTGCCAGCTCACCACTGTCCGAGGGTGGGTACGAGCAGTACTTC.

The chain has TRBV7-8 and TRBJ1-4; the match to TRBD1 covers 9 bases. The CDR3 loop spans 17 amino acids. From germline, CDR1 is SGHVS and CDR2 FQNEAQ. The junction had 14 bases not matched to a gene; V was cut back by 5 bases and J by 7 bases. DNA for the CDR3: TGTGCCAGCAGCATTACCTTGGGACAGGGAGTGAGTGAAAAACTGTTTTTT. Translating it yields CASSITLGQGVSEKLFF.

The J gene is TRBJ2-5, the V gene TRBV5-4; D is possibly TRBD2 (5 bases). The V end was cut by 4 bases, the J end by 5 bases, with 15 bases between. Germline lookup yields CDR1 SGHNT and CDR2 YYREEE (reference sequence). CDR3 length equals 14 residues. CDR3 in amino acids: CASSPVEVWETQYF. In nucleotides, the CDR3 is TGTGCCAGCAGCCCCGTGGAGGTCTGGGAGACCCAGTACTTC.

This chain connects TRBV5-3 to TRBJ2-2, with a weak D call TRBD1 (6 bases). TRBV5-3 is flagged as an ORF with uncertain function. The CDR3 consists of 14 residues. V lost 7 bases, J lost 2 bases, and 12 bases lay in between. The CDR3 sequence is CARGGHLNTGELFF. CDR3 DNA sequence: TGTGCCAGAGGGGGACACCTAAACACCGGGGAGCTGTTTTTT.

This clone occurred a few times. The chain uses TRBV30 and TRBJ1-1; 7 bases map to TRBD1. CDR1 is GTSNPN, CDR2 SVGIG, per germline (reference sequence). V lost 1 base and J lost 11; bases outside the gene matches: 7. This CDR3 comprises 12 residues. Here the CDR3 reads CAWSGPDRAAFF. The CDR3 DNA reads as TGTGCCTGGAGTGGCCCCGACAGGGCGGCTTTCTTT.

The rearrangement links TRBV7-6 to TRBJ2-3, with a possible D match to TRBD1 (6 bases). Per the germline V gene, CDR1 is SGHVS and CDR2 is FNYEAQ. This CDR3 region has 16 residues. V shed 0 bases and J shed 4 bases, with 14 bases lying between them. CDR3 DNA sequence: TGTGCCAGCAGCTTAGCCAACCAGGGGTTTGCAGATACGCAGTATTTT. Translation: CASSLANQGFADTQYF.

CDR3 bases: TGTGCCAGCAGCTTGAGGGAACAGGGAGGGTTCACTGAAGCTTTCTTT. Translated: CASSLREQGGFTEAFF. The rearrangement links TRBV5-4 to TRBJ1-1, with D maybe TRBD1 (6 bases). The CDR3 has 16 residues. Germline CDR1 is SGHNT and CDR2 is YYREEE (reference sequence). V gave up 1 base and J gave up 4 bases, with 17 bases separating them. Variable domain in full (rest from reference TRBV5-4 and TRBJ1-1): ETGVTQSPTHLIKTRGQQVTLRCSSQSGHNTVSWYQQALGQGPQFIFQYYREEENGRGNFPPRFSGLQFPNYSSELNVNALELDDSALYLCASSLREQGGFTEAFFGQGTRLTVV.

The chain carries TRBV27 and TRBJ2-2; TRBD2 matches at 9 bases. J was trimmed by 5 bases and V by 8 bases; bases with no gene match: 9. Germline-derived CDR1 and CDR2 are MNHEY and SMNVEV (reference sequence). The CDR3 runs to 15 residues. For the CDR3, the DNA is TGTGCCAGCGCCTCCGGGACTAGCATTACCGGGGAGCTGTTTTTT. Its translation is CASASGTSITGELFF.

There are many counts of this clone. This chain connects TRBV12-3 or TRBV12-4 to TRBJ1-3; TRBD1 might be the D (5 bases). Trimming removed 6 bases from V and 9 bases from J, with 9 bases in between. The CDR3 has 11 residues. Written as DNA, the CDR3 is TGTGCCAGCAGCAGGGTATCCACCATATATTTT. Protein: CASSRVSTIYF.

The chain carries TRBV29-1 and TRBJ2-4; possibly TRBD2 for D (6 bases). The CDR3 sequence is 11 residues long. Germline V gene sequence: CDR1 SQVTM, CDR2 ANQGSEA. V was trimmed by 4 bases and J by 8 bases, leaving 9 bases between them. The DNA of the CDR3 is TGCAGCGTTGGACTAGAGGACATTCAGTACTTC. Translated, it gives CSVGLEDIQYF. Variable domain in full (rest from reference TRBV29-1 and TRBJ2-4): SAVISQKPSRDICQRGTSLTIQCQVDSQVTMMFWYRQQPGQSLTLIATANQGSEATYESGFVIDKFPISRPNLTFSTLTVSNMSPEDSSIYLCSVGLEDIQYFGAGTRLSVL.

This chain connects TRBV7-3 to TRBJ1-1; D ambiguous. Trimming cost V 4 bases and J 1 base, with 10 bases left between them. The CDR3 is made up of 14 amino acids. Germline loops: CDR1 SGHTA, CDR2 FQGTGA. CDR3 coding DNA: TGTGCCAGCAGCTCTTTAGCAGAGAACACTGAAGCTTTCTTT. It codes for CASSSLAENTEAFF.